These 18 T cell receptor beta chains were all obtained from the same sample, sequenced in a study of CD4 T cells in relation to SARS-CoV-2 and coronaviruses. TCRdb's copy holds only in-frame clones and misses some; the assay was immunoSEQ multiplex PCR. The sample has some 40,000 clones, about 79% seen once; the top ten hold 6.6%. No antigen has been identified for these receptors. The sequencing sample was made of naive CD4+ T cells from PBMCs, cultured in vitro. Indicated subset: naive CD4+ T cells isolated by negative enrichment. The receptors shown here come from an adult with COVID-19.

V gene TRBV2 combines with J gene TRBJ2-5; D call uncertain. Looked up from germline, CDR1 is SNHLY and CDR2 is FYNNEI. This CDR3 has 16 residues. V was clipped by 0 bases and J by 5 bases, with 16 bases between them. The CDR3 region is CASSEAERRVRETQYF. The CDR3 DNA sequence: TGTGCCAGCAGTGAAGCGGAACGACGGGTCCGGGAGACCCAGTACTTC.

The CDR3 is CASSFGGGTEAFF. CDR3 coding DNA: TGTGCCAGCAGCTTTGGCGGAGGGACTGAAGCTTTCTTT. This chain joins TRBV7-9 and TRBJ1-1; D is ambiguous. V shed 3 bases and J shed 5 bases, with 10 bases lying between them. Germline CDR1 is SEHNR and CDR2 is FQNEAQ (reference sequence). The CDR3 has 13 amino acids.

The rearrangement links TRBV28 to TRBJ2-3; D is undetermined. V was trimmed by 5 bases and J by 2 bases, leaving 11 bases between them. The CDR3 has 14 amino acids. Per germline, CDR1 MDHEN and CDR2 SYDVKM. CDR3 sequence reads: CASSPNSNTDTQYF. The CDR3 bases are TGTGCCAGCAGTCCCAACTCCAACACAGATACGCAGTATTTT.

The chain is built from TRBV24-1 and TRBJ2-2; D call uncertain. Germline CDR1 reads KGHDR; CDR2 reads SFDVKD. The CDR3 spans 14 residues. The V end lost 4 bases, the J end lost 6 bases, and 11 bases lay between the germline ends. The CDR3 region has the DNA TGTGCCACCAGTGAATCACCCCGGGCCGGGGAGCTGTTTTTT. This sequence encodes CATSESPRAGELFF.

The chain joins TRBV5-1 to TRBJ2-3; tentative D call: TRBD2 (6 bases). Between the trimmed V and J ends, which lost 1 base and 1 base, there was a span of 10 bases. Germline V CDR1 and CDR2: SGHRS, YFSETQ. The CDR3 totals 15 residues. CDR3 DNA: TGCGCCAGCAGCTTGATAGCGGACCGCACAGATACGCAGTATTTT. This gives the protein CASSLIADRTDTQYF.

This clone was observed a single time. This chain's CDR3 is CASSLILDLCDEQYF. For the CDR3, the DNA is TGTGCCAGCAGCTTAATCCTAGACCTGTGCGACGAGCAGTACTTC. V is TRBV7-3 and J is TRBJ2-7, with D unclear. This CDR3 has 15 residues. Trimming took 1 base from V and 5 from J, leaving 15 bases between them. Germline V CDR1 and CDR2: SGHTA, FQGTGA.

J is TRBJ2-1 and V is TRBV30, with D perhaps being TRBD1 or TRBD2 (5 bases each). Germline loops: CDR1 GTSNPN, CDR2 SVGIG (reference sequence). The V end lost 0 bases, the J end lost 1 base, and 16 bases lay between the germline ends. The CDR3 has 17 amino acids. This CDR3 reads CAWSVLRGVPSYNEQFF. CDR3 sequence (DNA): TGTGCCTGGAGTGTACTTCGAGGGGTGCCTTCCTACAATGAGCAGTTCTTC. The full variable domain, rest sourced from reference TRBV30 and TRBJ2-1, is SQTIHQWPATLVQPVGSPLSLECTVEGTSNPNLYWYRQAAGRGLQLLFYSVGIGQISSEVPQNLSASRPQDRQFILSSKKLLLSDSGFYLCAWSVLRGVPSYNEQFFGPGTRLTVL.

The rearrangement uses TRBV7-2 and TRBJ2-1; no reliable D call. The CDR3 consists of 12 residues. In germline, CDR1 is SGHTA, CDR2 FQGNSA. V lost 5 bases, J lost 9 bases, and 11 bases lay in between. CDR3 in amino acids: CASSSPTREQFF. The DNA for the CDR3 is TGTGCCAGCAGCAGCCCTACCCGTGAGCAGTTCTTC.

J is TRBJ2-5 and V is TRBV6-5, with D possibly TRBD2 on 6 matching bases. Per the germline V gene, CDR1 is MNHEY and CDR2 is SVGAGI. The CDR3 is 13 amino acids. V was pared by 6 bases and J by 2 bases, with 10 bases between. CDR3 region: CASSWEDQETQYF. The CDR3 region has the DNA TGTGCCAGCAGCTGGGAGGATCAAGAGACCCAGTACTTC.

The V gene is TRBV18, the J gene TRBJ1-6; no definite D call. Germline CDR1 KGHSH, CDR2 LQKENI. The V end lost 3 bases, the J end lost 8 bases, and 11 bases lay between the germline ends. The CDR3 has 14 residues. The CDR3 bases are TGTGCCAGCTCACCGTCTACAGCCTATTCACCCCTCCACTTT. This encodes CASSPSTAYSPLHF.

This chain connects TRBV7-8 to TRBJ1-1, with D unresolved. V shed 0 bases and J shed 4 bases, with 15 bases lying between them. From germline, CDR1 is SGHVS and CDR2 FQNEAQ. There are 16 residues in the CDR3. CDR3 DNA sequence: TGTGCCAGCAGCTTAGCCGTCCTCTCCCACCCCACTGAAGCTTTCTTT. Its translation is CASSLAVLSHPTEAFF.

This clone turned up a few times. This rearrangement joins TRBV9 to TRBJ2-7, with D maybe TRBD2 (5 bases). V was trimmed by 0 bases and J by 6 bases, leaving 13 bases between them. The CDR3 is 14 residues long. From germline, CDR1 is SGDLS and CDR2 YYNGEE. This CDR3 is CASSVDARRGEQYF. The CDR3 bases are TGTGCCAGCAGCGTAGATGCTAGACGGGGCGAGCAGTACTTC.

The rearrangement links TRBV5-1 to TRBJ2-3; no clear D. This CDR3 has 14 amino acids. V gave up 4 bases and J gave up 1 base, with 10 bases separating them. Germline V lookup: CDR1 SGHRS, CDR2 YFSETQ. The CDR3: CASSPGRGTDTQYF. CDR3 coding DNA: TGCGCCAGCAGCCCTGGTAGGGGCACAGATACGCAGTATTTT.

The CDR3 region is CASSPTGNQPQHF. The CDR3 DNA is TGTGCCAGCAGCCCAACGGGCAATCAGCCCCAGCATTTT. This chain uses TRBV3-1 (or the pseudogene TRBV3-2) with TRBJ1-5; D unclear. Germline CDR1 and CDR2: LGHDT and YNNKEL (reference sequence). This CDR3 region has 13 residues. V lost 4 bases and J lost 2, with 6 bases in between.

The chain links TRBV28 to TRBJ2-7; possible D gene TRBD1, 5 bases. This CDR3 has 11 residues. Trimming removed 6 bases from V and 4 bases from J, with 7 bases in between. The germline V gene encodes CDR1 MDHEN and CDR2 SYDVKM. CDR3 coding DNA: TGTGCCAGCAGCCCAGGGTACGAGCAGTACTTC. This encodes CASSPGYEQYF.

The chain uses TRBV7-2 and TRBJ2-3; TRBD1 matches 8 bases. CDR1 is SGHTA, CDR2 FQGNSA, per germline. With 7 bases clipped from V and 5 bases from J, the junction kept 11 bases outside the gene matches. The CDR3 consists of 15 residues. In nucleotides, the CDR3 is TGTGCCAGCACCCTCCTAGGACAGGGTGTAGATACGCAGTATTTT. Its translation: CASTLLGQGVDTQYF. Together with reference TRBV7-2 and TRBJ2-3, the CDR3 gives the full variable domain: GAGVSQSPSNKVTEKGKDVELRCDPISGHTALYWYRQSLGQGLEFLIYFQGNSAPDKSGLPSDRFSAERTGGSVSTLTIQRTQQEDSAVYLCASTLLGQGVDTQYFGPGTRLTVL.

The CDR3 sequence is CASSSGETQYF. The CDR3 nucleotides are TGTGCCAGCAGCTCTGGCGAGACCCAGTACTTC. The chain is built from TRBV7-3 and TRBJ2-5; no clear D. This CDR3 is built from 11 residues. Between the trimmed V and J ends, which lost 4 bases and 5 bases, there was a span of 5 bases. CDR1 SGHTA and CDR2 FQGTGA come from the germline V gene.

V gene TRBV14 combines with J gene TRBJ2-7; D not certain. Germline V CDR1 and CDR2: SGHDN, FVKESK. The CDR3 is made up of 13 amino acids. Trimming stripped 3 bases from V and 3 bases from J, with 9 bases between. CDR3 region: CASSQRLDYEQYF. Written as DNA, the CDR3 is TGTGCCAGCAGCCAGAGGCTTGACTACGAGCAGTACTTC.